This T cell receptor beta chain was recorded in a study of regulatory T cells in long-lasting Graves disease. Study in general: Graves' patients, diagnosed recently, had received antithyroid drugs under 3 months.

The study's findings and limits: Persistent disease showed a preference for TRBV28, TRBJ1-2 and TRBJ2-5.

Germline V gene lookup returns CDR1 DFQATT and CDR2 SNEGSKA (reference sequence). V shed 3 bases and J 4 bases; nucleotides not matched to a gene: 3. CDR3 length: 14 residues. Regarding time point: newly diagnosed GD, antithyroid drugs for less than 3 months. With RNA extracted from PBMCs as input, the TCR library was made. Graves' disease diagnosis relied on American Thyroid Association guidelines. A remark on this clonotype: The antigen remains undetermined. Just one base apart from a much larger clone, this may be a read error. The CDR3 end shows no conserved phenylalanine or tryptophan, and so a read error is likely.

For TCR beta, libraries came from iRepertoire HTBI primers and Arm-PCR of CDR3 regions. TCRdb called the multiplex PCR reads again in MiXCR, with one record for every CDR3 protein. The sample shows 250,000 or so distinct CDR3 sequences, 20% to 25% of them seen only once. The sequence derives from a female donor with Graves disease. Specimen: peripheral blood mononuclear cells (PBMCs), collected at new diagnosis, from a patient treated with antithyroid drugs. The chain couples TRBV20-1 to TRBJ2-1; TRBD2 matches 10 bases. The CDR3 loop reads CSASSGRMYNEQFS. The CDR3, as DNA: TGCAGTGCTAGTAGCGGGAGGATGTACAATGAGCAGTTCTCC.